One sample yielded the 11 T cell receptor beta chains listed below, sequenced in a study of control samples from healthy donors and cancer patients. Libraries were prepared by immunoSEQ multiplex PCR; TCRdb keeps only in-frame clonotypes and omits some of them. This repertoire shows about 160,000 clones, about 90% found once; its top ten account for approximately 12%. Sequenced: blood. All receptors derive from a man younger than 45 in good health.

This clone came up once. This chain uses TRBV2 with TRBJ1-2; D remains ambiguous. CDR1 and CDR2 (germline): SNHLY, FYNNEI. The CDR3 covers 13 residues. Trimming cost V 8 bases and J 3 bases, with 13 bases left between them. CDR3 DNA: TGTGCCAGCGAGGTCGCCGGGGACTATGGCTACACCTTC. It codes for CASEVAGDYGYTF.

The table lists this clone with a count of one. The chain employs TRBV6-5 and TRBJ2-7, with 9 bases lining up with TRBD1. This CDR3 contains 15 residues. After removal of 7 bases from V and 9 bases from J, the junction contained 16 bases not matched to a gene. Germline V gene data show CDR1 as MNHEY and CDR2 as SVGAGI. The CDR3 loop is CASTGQGSSTSGQYF. The CDR3 DNA follows: TGTGCCAGCACCGGACAGGGGTCTTCTACGAGCGGGCAGTACTTC.

The chain recombines TRBV6-2 or TRBV6-3 with TRBJ2-7; TRBD2 matches at 13 bases. This CDR3 is built from 16 residues. Germline CDR1 and CDR2: MNHEY and SVGEGT. Unmatched junction bases numbered 6, after V lost 4 bases and J lost 3 bases. CDR3 sequence (DNA): TGTGCCAGCAGTTTATCCGGGACTAGCGGGAACTACGAGCAGTACTTC. This codes for CASSLSGTSGNYEQYF.

The J gene is TRBJ2-7, the V gene TRBV20-1; no clear D gene. CDR3 length equals 10 residues. The V end lost 8 bases, the J end lost 9 bases, and 14 bases lay between the germline ends. The V gene's germline CDR1 is DFQATT and CDR2 SNEGSKA (reference sequence). The chain's CDR3 is CSLRGSGQYF. The CDR3 DNA sequence: TGCAGTTTACGAGGATCCGGGCAGTACTTC.

The V gene is TRBV12-3 or TRBV12-4, the J gene TRBJ1-6, with no clear D. The CDR3 loop spans 13 amino acids. The germline V and J ends were trimmed by 7 bases and 14 bases, with 18 bases remaining between them. CDR3 residues: CASTVEDTLSLHF. The DNA of the CDR3 is TGTGCCAGCACCGTCGAGGATACTCTGTCCCTCCACTTT.

V is TRBV6-5 and J is TRBJ1-2, with TRBD1 matching 10 bases. The CDR3 has 13 amino acids. Unmatched junction bases numbered 7, after V lost 7 bases and J lost 8 bases. Germline CDR1 MNHEY, CDR2 SVGAGI. For the CDR3, the DNA is TGTGCCAGCAATACCGGGACAGGGGAGGGCTACACCTTC. This sequence encodes CASNTGTGEGYTF.

This clone was seen just once. The CDR3 sequence: CASSLGPRGTGELFF. The CDR3 nucleotides read TGTGCCAGCAGTCTAGGGCCACGAGGCACCGGGGAGCTGTTTTTT. V and J are TRBV2 and TRBJ2-2; no clear D. The V gene's germline CDR1 is SNHLY and CDR2 FYNNEI. The CDR3 spans 15 residues. The germline V and J ends were trimmed by 5 bases and 4 bases, with 14 bases remaining between them.

The J gene is TRBJ2-1, the V gene TRBV28, with D unresolved. V shed 3 bases and J shed 8 bases, with 5 bases lying between them. Germline lookup yields CDR1 MDHEN and CDR2 SYDVKM. This CDR3 is 11 amino acids long. In DNA form, the CDR3 reads TGTGCCAGCAGTTTTGCATATGAGCAGTTCTTC. Protein product: CASSFAYEQFF.

In regard to this clone: This same CDR3 is encoded by further DNA sequences in the sample. The V call is TRBV19, the J call TRBJ2-1; D unresolved. V was pared by 9 bases and J by 3 bases, with 3 bases between. CDR1 is LNHDA, CDR2 SQIVND, per germline (reference sequence). This CDR3 contains 10 residues. For the CDR3, the DNA is TGTGCCAGCGGCTACAATGAGCAGTTCTTC. Translating gives CASGYNEQFF.

This clone has more than one count but fewer than ten. This chain links TRBV2 with TRBJ2-7; D gene uncertain. CDR3 length equals 13 residues. Trimming shortened V by 6 bases and J by 1 base, and 10 bases separated the two germline ends. CDR1 is SNHLY and CDR2 is FYNNEI in the germline V gene. This CDR3 reads CASSPRASYEQYF. In DNA, the CDR3 is TGTGCCAGCAGCCCCCGGGCGTCCTACGAGCAGTACTTC.

The chain joins TRBV3-1 (or the pseudogene TRBV3-2) to TRBJ2-3, with 10 bases matching TRBD2. The CDR3 sequence is 17 residues long. From germline, CDR1 is LGHDT and CDR2 YNNKEL (reference sequence). J gave up 4 bases and V 4 bases, and 11 bases lay outside the gene matches. CDR3 sequence reads: CASSPHLAGGEADTQYF. The CDR3 coding sequence is TGTGCCAGCAGCCCTCATTTAGCGGGAGGAGAAGCAGATACGCAGTATTTT.